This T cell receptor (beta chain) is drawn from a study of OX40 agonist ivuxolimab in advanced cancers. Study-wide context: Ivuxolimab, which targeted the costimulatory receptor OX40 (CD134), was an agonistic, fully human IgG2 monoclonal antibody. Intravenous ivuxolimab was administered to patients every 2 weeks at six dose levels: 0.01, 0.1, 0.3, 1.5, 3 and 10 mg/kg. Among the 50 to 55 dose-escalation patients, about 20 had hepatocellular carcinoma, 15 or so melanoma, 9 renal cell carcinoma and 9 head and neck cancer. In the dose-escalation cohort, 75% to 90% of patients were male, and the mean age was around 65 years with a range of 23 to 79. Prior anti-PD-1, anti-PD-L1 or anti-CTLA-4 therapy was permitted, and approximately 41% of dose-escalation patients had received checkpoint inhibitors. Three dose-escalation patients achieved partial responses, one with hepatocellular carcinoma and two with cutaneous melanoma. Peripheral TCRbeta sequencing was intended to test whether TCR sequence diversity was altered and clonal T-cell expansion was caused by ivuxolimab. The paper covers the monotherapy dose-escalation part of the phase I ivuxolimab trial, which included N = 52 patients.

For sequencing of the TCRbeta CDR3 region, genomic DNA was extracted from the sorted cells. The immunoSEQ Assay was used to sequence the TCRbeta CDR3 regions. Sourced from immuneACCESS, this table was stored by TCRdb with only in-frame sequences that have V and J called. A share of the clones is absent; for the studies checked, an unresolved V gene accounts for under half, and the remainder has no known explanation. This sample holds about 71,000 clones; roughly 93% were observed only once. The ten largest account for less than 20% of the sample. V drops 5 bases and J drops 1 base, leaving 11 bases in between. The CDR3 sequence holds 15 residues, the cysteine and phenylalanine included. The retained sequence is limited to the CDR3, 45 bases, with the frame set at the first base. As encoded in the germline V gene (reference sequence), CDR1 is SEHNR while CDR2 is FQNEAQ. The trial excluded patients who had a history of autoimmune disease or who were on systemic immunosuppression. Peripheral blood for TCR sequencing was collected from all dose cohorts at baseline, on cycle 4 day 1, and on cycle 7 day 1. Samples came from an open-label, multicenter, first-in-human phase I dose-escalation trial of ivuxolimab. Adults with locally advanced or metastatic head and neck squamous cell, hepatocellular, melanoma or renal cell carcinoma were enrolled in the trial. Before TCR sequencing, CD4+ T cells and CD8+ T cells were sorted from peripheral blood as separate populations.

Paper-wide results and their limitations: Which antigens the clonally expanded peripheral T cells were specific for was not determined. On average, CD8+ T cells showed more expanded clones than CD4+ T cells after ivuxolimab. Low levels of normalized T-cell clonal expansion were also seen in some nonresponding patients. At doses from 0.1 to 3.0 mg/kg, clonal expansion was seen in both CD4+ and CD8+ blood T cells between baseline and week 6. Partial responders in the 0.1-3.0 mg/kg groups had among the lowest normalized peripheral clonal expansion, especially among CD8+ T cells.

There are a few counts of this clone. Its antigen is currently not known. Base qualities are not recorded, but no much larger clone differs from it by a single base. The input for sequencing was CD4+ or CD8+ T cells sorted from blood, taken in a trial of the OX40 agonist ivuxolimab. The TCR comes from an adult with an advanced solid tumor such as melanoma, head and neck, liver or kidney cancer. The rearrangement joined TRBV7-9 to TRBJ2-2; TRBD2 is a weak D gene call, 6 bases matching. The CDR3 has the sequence CASSAPSVNTGELFF. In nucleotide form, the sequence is TGTGCCAGCAGCGCCCCTAGCGTGAACACCGGGGAGCTGTTTTTT. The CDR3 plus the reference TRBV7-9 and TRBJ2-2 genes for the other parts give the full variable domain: DTGVSQNPRHKITKRGQNVTFRCDPISEHNRLYWYRQTLGQGPEFLTYFQNEAQLEKSRLLSDRFSAERPKGSFSTLEIQRTEQGDSAMYLCASSAPSVNTGELFFGEGSRLTVL.